These 8 T cell receptor beta chains were sequenced from one sample in a study of shared clonotypes between healthy human individuals. TCRdb's copy holds only in-frame clones and misses some; the assay was immunoSEQ multiplex PCR. The sample has 550,000 to 650,000 clones, roughly 95% seen once. Naive CD8 populations comprised CD45RO-negative cells positively selected for CCR7, excluding terminally differentiated effector memory CD45RA+ cells. The sequenced material came from naive CD8+ T cells sorted from blood. All receptors come from a woman in her twenties or thirties in good health.

The rearrangement joins TRBV7-2 to TRBJ2-7; tentative D call: TRBD1 (5 bases). Trimming removed 4 bases at V and 1 base at J, with 14 bases between. The CDR3 extends over 15 amino acids. The germline CDR1 and CDR2 sequences are SGHTA and FQGNSA. CDR3 sequence (DNA): TGTGCCAGCAGCTGGGGCGATGAACCATCCTACGAGCAGTACTTC. Protein sequence: CASSWGDEPSYEQYF.

The chain links TRBV7-9 to TRBJ2-7; D not resolved. The V gene's germline CDR1 is SEHNR and CDR2 FQNEAQ (reference sequence). CDR3 length: 16 amino acids. V lost 4 bases to trimming and J lost 1 base, with 17 bases between them. CDR3 sequence reads: CASSSTYGQVSYEQYF. Written as DNA, the CDR3 is TGTGCCAGCAGCTCAACGTACGGGCAGGTTTCCTACGAGCAGTACTTC.

This clone was seen a single time. The rearrangement joins TRBV5-1 to TRBJ2-3, with 8 bases matching TRBD1. The CDR3 covers 15 residues. V trimming: 3 bases; J trimming: 6 bases; junction bases outside the gene matches: 9. Looked up from germline, CDR1 is SGHRS and CDR2 is YFSETQ. As DNA, the CDR3 is TGCGCCAGCAGCTACACCCCCACAGGGGGGGATACGCAGTATTTT. As protein: CASSYTPTGGDTQYF.

The chain employs TRBV7-9 and TRBJ2-1; D may be TRBD2 (5 bases). This CDR3 contains 15 residues. The V end lost 5 bases, the J end lost 5 bases, and 16 bases lay between the germline ends. Germline assignment: CDR1 SEHNR and CDR2 FQNEAQ (reference sequence). In nucleotides, the CDR3 is TGTGCCAGCAGCCCCTACGAGGGTCCTGACAATGAGCAGTTCTTC. Translation gives CASSPYEGPDNEQFF. Supplemented by reference TRBV7-9 and TRBJ2-1, the full variable domain reads DTGVSQNPRHKITKRGQNVTFRCDPISEHNRLYWYRQTLGQGPEFLTYFQNEAQLEKSRLLSDRFSAERPKGSFSTLEIQRTEQGDSAMYLCASSPYEGPDNEQFFGPGTRLTVL.

The J gene is TRBJ2-1, the V gene TRBV27, with D perhaps matching TRBD1 (6 bases). From germline, CDR1 is MNHEY and CDR2 SMNVEV (reference sequence). Trimming cost V 6 bases and J 4 bases, with 10 bases left between them. This CDR3 contains 13 residues. CDR3 nucleotides: TGTGCCAGCAGCCGACAGGAATACAATGAGCAGTTCTTC. Amino acids: CASSRQEYNEQFF.

The V call is TRBV5-1, the J call TRBJ2-5; D might be TRBD2 (5 bases). The end of the DNA aligns better with TRBJ2-7, so the J call may be wrong. This CDR3 region has 12 residues. Germline lookup yields CDR1 SGHRS and CDR2 YFSETQ. The CDR3 nucleotides are TGCGCCAGCAGCTTGGGGACTGCCGAGCAGTACTTC. Its protein product is CASSLGTAEQYF.

This rearrangement joins TRBV19 to TRBJ2-1; D possibly corresponds to TRBD1 (5 bases). Germline V gene lookup returns CDR1 LNHDA and CDR2 SQIVND (reference sequence). The CDR3 spans 15 residues. V dropped 4 bases and J dropped 6 bases, with 16 bases sitting between them. In DNA form, the CDR3 reads TGTGCCAGTAGTAACCCCCCTCAGGGATTCAATGAGCAGTTCTTC. Protein product: CASSNPPQGFNEQFF. Full variable domain (outside the CDR3, taken from reference TRBV19 and TRBJ2-1): DGGITQSPKYLFRKEGQNVTLSCEQNLNHDAMYWYRQDPGQGLRLIYYSQIVNDFQKGDIAEGYSVSREKKESFPLTVTSAQKNPTAFYLCASSNPPQGFNEQFFGPGTRLTVL.

The table lists this clone with a few counts. The gene calls are TRBV7-6 and TRBJ2-7; no clear D gene. Trimming pared 1 base from V and 6 bases from J, leaving 7 bases between. The CDR3 contains 12 residues. Germline CDR1 and CDR2: SGHVS and FNYEAQ. CDR3 amino acids: CASSLDRCEQYF. Here the CDR3 DNA reads TGTGCCAGCAGCTTAGATCGATGCGAGCAGTACTTC. The full variable domain, with the rest looked up from reference TRBV7-6 and TRBJ2-7, is GAGVSQSPRYKVTKRGQDVALRCDPISGHVSLYWYRQALGQGPEFLTYFNYEAQQDKSGLPNDRFSAERPEGSISTLTIQRTEQRDSAMYRCASSLDRCEQYFGPGTRLTVT.